This entry describes one T cell receptor (beta chain). Patients were ruled out by autoimmune disease history or systemic immunosuppression. Trimming stripped 0 bases from V and 5 bases from J, with 8 bases between. This CDR3 is 13 amino acids long. CDR1 LNHNV and CDR2 YYDKDF come from the germline V gene (reference sequence). Sequenced by immunoSEQ multiplex PCR; TCRdb stores in-frame clones only, minus some. In the table there are approximately 37,000 clones, about four fifths of which are singletons. The data are from a study of OX40 agonist ivuxolimab in advanced cancers. The overall study: Patients received intravenous ivuxolimab every 2 weeks at 0.01 to 10 mg/kg. Three patients got partial responses; one had hepatocellular carcinoma and two had cutaneous melanoma.

The chain recombines TRBV15 with TRBJ2-7; D is uncertain. The sequence derives from an adult with an advanced solid tumor such as melanoma, head and neck, liver or kidney cancer. Sample: CD4+ or CD8+ T cells sorted from blood, taken in a trial of the OX40 agonist ivuxolimab. CDR3 DNA: TGTGCCACCAGCAGAGACCGGTTTGACGAGCAGTACTTC. Its protein product is CATSRDRFDEQYF.